These T cell receptor beta chains were read from a single sample in a study of blood T cell repertoires in COVID-19. Repertoires were generated with immunoSEQ multiplex PCR, while TCRdb's copy carries only in-frame clones and drops some. The repertoire holds 150,000 to 200,000 clones, with roughly four fifths as singletons. The sequenced material came from PBMCs or T cells enriched from blood (not recorded which). The receptors shown here come from a man between 50 and 59 years old who had recovered from COVID-19. The CDR3 runs from the conserved cysteine through the conserved F or W. D genes are given only for firm matches. Only some rows state a clone size, as once, few, many or a class for expanded clones.

j_call v_call clone_size d_call cdr3_aa cdr3_nt
TRBJ2-7 TRBV18 NA NA CASSPIGDYEQYF TGTGCCAGCTCACCAATCGGGGACTACGAGCAGTACTTC
TRBJ2-7 TRBV7-2 few TRBD1 CASSTGQSPYEQYF TGTGCCAGCAGTACGGGACAGTCACCCTACGAGCAGTACTTC
TRBJ1-4 TRBV19 NA NA CASSTGSRGEKLFF TGTGCCAGTAGTACCGGGAGCCGAGGAGAAAAACTGTTTTTT
TRBJ1-3 TRBV7-9 few NA CASSLPGGDTIYF TGTGCCAGCAGCCTCCCCGGCGGGGACACCATATATTTT
TRBJ2-1 TRBV28 NA NA CASSLPGIDRNEQFF TGTGCCAGCAGTTTACCCGGGATTGACCGCAATGAGCAGTTCTTC
TRBJ2-5 TRBV9 NA NA CASSVGREETQYF TGTGCCAGCAGCGTAGGGAGAGAAGAGACCCAGTACTTC
TRBJ1-5 TRBV3-1/TRBV3-2 NA NA CASSQDTRYSNQPQHF TGTGCCAGCAGCCAAGATACCCGGTATAGCAATCAGCCCCAGCATTTT
TRBJ2-7 TRBV2 once NA CASNFAGDSYEQYF TGTGCCAGCAATTTCGCTGGAGACTCCTACGAGCAGTACTTC
TRBJ2-7 TRBV6-1 once TRBD2 CASSEIAGAGYEQYF TGTGCCAGCAGTGAGATAGCGGGAGCGGGTTACGAGCAGTACTTC
TRBJ1-1 TRBV24-1 NA TRBD1 CATRGTGGGNTEAFF TGTGCCACCAGAGGGACAGGGGGAGGGAACACTGAAGCTTTCTTT
TRBJ1-5 TRBV18 NA TRBD1 CASSFQGGTQPQHF TGTGCCAGCTCATTTCAGGGGGGCACTCAGCCCCAGCATTTT
TRBJ2-2 TRBV5-1 NA TRBD2 CASSSTGLAGGVTGELFF TGCGCCAGCAGCTCTACGGGACTAGCGGGAGGAGTGACCGGGGAGCTGTTTTTT
TRBJ1-4 TRBV20-1 NA NA CSASQEKLFF TGCAGTGCTAGCCAGGAAAAACTGTTTTTT
TRBJ2-2 TRBV27 NA NA CASSPWTANTGELFF TGTGCCAGCAGTCCCTGGACAGCAAACACCGGGGAGCTGTTTTTT
TRBJ1-3 TRBV2 NA TRBD1 CASGARTGAKF TGTGCCAGCGGGGCTAGGACAGGGGCGAAATTT
TRBJ2-3 TRBV3-1/TRBV3-2 few NA CASSHLGELAVSTDTQYF TGTGCCAGCAGCCACTTAGGGGAACTAGCAGTTAGCACAGATACGCAGTATTTT
TRBJ2-7 TRBV11-3 NA NA CASSLQGGHTYEQYF TGTGCCAGCAGCTTACAGGGAGGCCATACCTACGAGCAGTACTTC
TRBJ2-2 TRBV6-5 NA NA CASSWGQNTGELFF TGTGCCAGCAGCTGGGGACAGAACACCGGGGAGCTGTTTTTT
TRBJ2-5 TRBV5-1 NA TRBD1 CASSLTGGAETQYF TGCGCCAGCAGTTTGACAGGGGGCGCAGAGACCCAGTACTTC
TRBJ2-5 TRBV18 few TRBD1 CASSDRGREETQYF TGTGCCAGCTCAGACAGGGGGCGAGAAGAGACCCAGTACTTC
TRBJ2-7 TRBV2 NA NA CASSAGLSYEQYF TGTGCCAGCAGCGCAGGACTATCCTACGAGCAGTACTTC
TRBJ1-4 TRBV2 NA NA CASSELAERFIF TGTGCCAGCAGTGAACTGGCAGAAAGATTCATTTTT
TRBJ2-3 TRBV9 NA NA CASGGSAGLLDTQYF TGTGCCAGCGGGGGCAGCGCAGGTTTGTTAGATACGCAGTATTTT
TRBJ1-5 TRBV27 NA NA CASSLFLGGDQPQHF TGTGCCAGCAGTTTATTCCTCGGGGGTGATCAGCCCCAGCATTTT
TRBJ2-3 TRBV7-6 NA TRBD2 CASSSGTRADTQYF TGTGCCAGCAGCTCCGGGACTAGAGCAGATACGCAGTATTTT
TRBJ2-7 TRBV6-6 once NA CASSSDSYYEQYF TGTGCCAGCAGTAGTGACAGCTACTACGAGCAGTACTTC
TRBJ2-2 TRBV7-2 NA TRBD2 CASSRLAQNTGELFF TGTGCCAGCAGTCGACTAGCCCAGAACACCGGGGAGCTGTTTTTT
TRBJ2-5 TRBV7-2 NA TRBD2 CASSSRTSGGRETQYF TGTGCCAGCAGCTCCCGGACTAGCGGGGGTCGAGAGACCCAGTACTTC
TRBJ2-5 TRBV27 NA TRBD1 CASSPSDREETQYF TGTGCCAGCAGTCCTTCGGACAGGGAAGAGACCCAGTACTTC
TRBJ2-7 TRBV7-2 NA NA CASSGGTGIYEQYF TGTGCCAGCAGCGGGGGGACCGGAATCTACGAGCAGTACTTC
TRBJ1-4 TRBV27 NA TRBD1 CASRQGGQYPGKLFF TGTGCCAGCAGGCAGGGGGGACAGTATCCAGGAAAACTGTTTTTT
TRBJ2-2 TRBV6-2/TRBV6-3 once TRBD2 CASSPPGSGRTTYTGELFF TGTGCCAGCAGCCCGCCGGGGAGCGGGAGGACTACCTACACCGGGGAGCTGTTTTTT
TRBJ2-1 TRBV5-4 NA TRBD2 CASSRAGGYNEQFF TGTGCCAGCTCCAGAGCGGGGGGGTACAATGAGCAGTTCTTC
TRBJ2-7 TRBV11-2 NA TRBD1 CASSLDWTGNEQYF TGTGCCAGCAGCTTAGATTGGACAGGGAACGAGCAGTACTTC
TRBJ2-7 TRBV24-1 NA TRBD1 CATSDPSGQDRHEQYF TGTGCCACCAGTGACCCATCCGGACAGGACCGGCACGAGCAGTACTTC
TRBJ2-2 TRBV30 NA TRBD1 CAWGWGQTATGELFF TGTGCCTGGGGATGGGGACAGACTGCGACCGGGGAGCTGTTTTTT
TRBJ2-7 TRBV28 NA TRBD2 CASSSGTATSGRYEQYF TGTGCCAGCAGTTCCGGGACAGCGACTAGCGGGAGGTACGAGCAGTACTTC
TRBJ2-3 TRBV30 NA TRBD2 CASSLGTSGSTQYF TGTGCCTCTTCTTTGGGGACTAGCGGGAGTACGCAGTATTTT
TRBJ2-1 TRBV7-3 once NA CASSLGYSRDEQFF TGTGCCAGCAGCTTGGGCTACTCGAGGGATGAGCAGTTCTTC
TRBJ1-4 TRBV5-1 NA NA CASSLVPGAEEKLFF TGCGCCAGCAGCTTGGTTCCAGGGGCCGAGGAAAAACTGTTTTTT
TRBJ1-5 TRBV28 NA TRBD1 CASSRDRGYQPQHF TGTGCCAGCAGCCGCGACAGGGGATATCAGCCCCAGCATTTT
TRBJ2-1 TRBV19 NA TRBD2 CASSETRWEGEQFF TGTGCCAGTAGTGAAACCCGATGGGAGGGTGAGCAGTTCTTC
TRBJ1-1 TRBV4-2 NA TRBD1 CASSQPDRGAFF TGTGCCAGCAGCCAACCTGACAGGGGCGCTTTCTTT
TRBJ1-2 TRBV29-1 few TRBD1 CSRSHPQGKEGYTF TGCAGCCGTTCTCACCCACAGGGGAAAGAGGGCTACACCTTC
TRBJ1-5 TRBV5-5 NA TRBD1 CASSLGQGSNQPQHF TGTGCCAGCAGCTTGGGACAGGGGAGCAATCAGCCCCAGCATTTT
TRBJ2-7 TRBV5-4 NA TRBD2 CASSRAGVNSYEQYF TGTGCCAGCAGCCGAGCGGGGGTGAACTCCTACGAGCAGTACTTC